These 9 T cell receptor beta chains came from one sample sequenced in a study of glioma-infiltrating T cells after dendritic cell vaccination. Time point: after dendritic cell vaccination, including at tumor progression/relapse. TCRdb's copy holds only in-frame clones and misses some; the assay was immunoSEQ multiplex PCR. The table records about 65,000 clones, more than 75% of them present only once. This sample comprised blood, obtained after dendritic cell vaccination. These TCRs come from a human donor with glioblastoma.

V and J are TRBV6-6 and TRBJ1-1; no definite D call. This CDR3 is 13 amino acids long. From germline, CDR1 is MNHNY and CDR2 SVGAGI (reference sequence). Trimming took off 2 bases at V and 4 bases at J, with 8 bases between the two ends. The CDR3 DNA follows: TGTGCCAGCAGTTACGGGCAGGTCACTGAAGCTTTCTTT. It yields the protein CASSYGQVTEAFF.

In DNA, the CDR3 is TGTGCCAGCAGGGCGACAGAGATGAACACTGAAGCTTTCTTT. This codes for CASRATEMNTEAFF. The V and J genes are TRBV6-1 and TRBJ1-1; possibly TRBD1 for D (5 bases). This CDR3 contains 14 residues. V was trimmed by 6 bases and J by 0 bases, leaving 11 bases between them. The germline V gene encodes CDR1 MNHNS and CDR2 SASEGT.

The V gene is TRBV25-1, the J gene TRBJ1-6; 9 nucleotides align to TRBD1. Germline assignment: CDR1 MGHDK and CDR2 SYGVNS. Germline trimming cut 3 bases from V and 6 bases from J; bases unmatched to any gene: 3. The CDR3 extends over 15 amino acids. This chain's CDR3 is CASSDTGQGNSPLHF. Here the CDR3 DNA reads TGTGCCAGCAGTGACACGGGACAGGGTAATTCACCCCTCCACTTT.

This clone was observed once. The V and J genes are TRBV27 and TRBJ1-5; 7 bases match TRBD1. From germline, CDR1 is MNHEY and CDR2 SMNVEV (reference sequence). This CDR3 has 15 residues. V lost 6 bases and J lost 7; bases outside the gene matches: 12. The CDR3: CASSYTGTATQPQHF. The CDR3 bases are TGTGCCAGCAGCTACACCGGGACAGCCACACAGCCCCAGCATTTT.

V gene TRBV19 combines with J gene TRBJ2-1; 9 bases are shared with TRBD1. J lost 7 bases, V lost 6 bases, and 4 bases had no gene match. Per the germline V gene, CDR1 is LNHDA and CDR2 is SQIVND (reference sequence). The CDR3 loop spans 13 amino acids. This CDR3 reads CASSPGQGNEQFF. The CDR3 DNA sequence: TGTGCCAGTAGCCCGGGACAGGGTAATGAGCAGTTCTTC. The full variable domain, rest sourced from reference TRBV19 and TRBJ2-1, is DGGITQSPKYLFRKEGQNVTLSCEQNLNHDAMYWYRQDPGQGLRLIYYSQIVNDFQKGDIAEGYSVSREKKESFPLTVTSAQKNPTAFYLCASSPGQGNEQFFGPGTRLTVL.

In this sample, this clone turned up once. The genes are TRBV9 and TRBJ2-7; TRBD1 is a possible D gene (5 bases). CDR3 size: 15 residues. CDR1 is SGDLS, CDR2 YYNGEE, per germline. Trimming pared 3 bases from V and 5 bases from J, leaving 18 bases between. CDR3: CASSALGQGLNEQYF. As DNA, the CDR3 is TGTGCCAGCAGCGCGCTGGGCCAGGGTCTCAACGAGCAGTACTTC. Looking up the rest from reference TRBV9 and TRBJ2-7 gives the full variable domain: DSGVTQTPKHLITATGQRVTLRCSPRSGDLSVYWYQQSLDQGLQFLIQYYNGEERAKGNILERFSAQQFPDLHSELNLSSLELGDSALYFCASSALGQGLNEQYFGPGTRLTVT.

The rearrangement joins TRBV18 to TRBJ1-5, with D hard to call. Per the germline V gene, CDR1 is KGHSH and CDR2 is LQKENI. The CDR3 loop spans 15 amino acids. The ends were cut back, 2 bases at V and 4 bases at J, with 12 bases in the middle. The CDR3 sequence: CASSPVGTGNQPQHF. The CDR3 DNA reads TGTGCCAGCTCACCAGTCGGCACGGGGAATCAGCCCCAGCATTTT.

The CDR3 DNA reads TGTGCCAGCAGCCCGATTGACAGGGGGGAGTATGGCTACACCTTC. This translates into CASSPIDRGEYGYTF. The J gene is TRBJ1-2, the V gene TRBV7-9, with TRBD1 matching 9 bases. After removal of 5 bases from V and 5 bases from J, the junction contained 9 bases not matched to a gene. The CDR3 loop spans 15 amino acids. Germline CDR1 reads SEHNR; CDR2 reads FQNEAQ (reference sequence).

This clone appeared a single time. The chain links TRBV30 to TRBJ1-3, with 9 bases fitting TRBD1. This CDR3 is built from 13 residues. The germline gives CDR1 GTSNPN, CDR2 SVGIG (reference sequence). Trimming cost V 4 bases and J 5 bases; bases outside gene matches: 3. CDR3 region: CAWIGQGRNTIYF. The CDR3 bases are TGTGCCTGGATTGGACAGGGGAGAAACACCATATATTTT.